The 23 T cell receptor beta chains below come from one sample, sequenced in a study of blood T cells in healthy people across ages. For the second PCR, which ran for about 7 to 11 cycles, a sample-barcoded 5' primer and a J-beta primer mix were used. Using its own MiXCR run on the 5' RACE reads, TCRdb lists one record per CDR3 protein. The repertoire includes under 800,000 distinct CDR3 sequences, 40% to 45% of them detected once, and 20% to 25% sits in the top ten. The sample was blood. The receptors come from a woman in her fifties or sixties in good health.

This clonotype was found a few times. The chain has TRBV19 and TRBJ2-1, with 9 bases matching TRBD2. CDR1 is LNHDA, CDR2 SQIVND, per germline (reference sequence). The CDR3 length is 14 residues. Trimming at V came to 8 bases and at J to 2 bases, leaving 4 bases not matched to a gene. CDR3 bases: TGTGCCAGTCTGCCTAGCGGGGCCTACAATGAGCAGTTCTTC. Protein product: CASLPSGAYNEQFF. Supplemented by reference TRBV19 and TRBJ2-1, the full variable domain reads DGGITQSPKYLFRKEGQNVTLSCEQNLNHDAMYWYRQDPGQGLRLIYYSQIVNDFQKGDIAEGYSVSREKKESFPLTVTSAQKNPTAFYLCASLPSGAYNEQFFGPGTRLTVL.

This clonotype has at least ten counts. The chain is built from TRBV12-3 or TRBV12-4 and TRBJ2-7, with 8 bases identical to TRBD2. This CDR3 contains 15 residues. V was clipped by 5 bases and J by 2 bases; unmatched bases: 8. This CDR3 is CASSRRGGQPYEQYF. The CDR3 nucleotides read TGTGCCAGCAGTCGCCGGGGGGGGCAACCCTACGAGCAGTACTTC.

In this sample, this clonotype turned up once. The rearrangement joins TRBV5-1 to TRBJ1-1, with D possibly being TRBD1 (5 bases). V lost 4 bases, J lost 2 bases, and 18 bases lay in between. The CDR3 is made up of 16 amino acids. Germline V gene sequence: CDR1 SGHRS, CDR2 YFSETQ. In DNA form, the CDR3 reads TGCGCCAGCAGCGAACAGGATCTGGAAGCTAACACTGAAGCTTTCTTT. It yields the protein CASSEQDLEANTEAFF.

The chain links TRBV2 to TRBJ1-3; 7 bases align to TRBD1. Germline V gene data show CDR1 as SNHLY and CDR2 as FYNNEI. The ends lost 5 bases at V and 1 base at J; junction bases unmatched: 8. There are 16 residues in the CDR3. The CDR3 here is CASSSEGGGSGNTIYF. DNA for the CDR3: TGTGCCAGCAGTAGTGAAGGGGGCGGTTCTGGAAACACCATATATTTT.

The chain couples TRBV6-5 to TRBJ1-2; D is unresolved. The CDR3 loop spans 12 amino acids. The V gene's germline CDR1 is MNHEY and CDR2 SVGAGI. Between the trimmed V and J ends, which lost 8 bases and 4 bases, there was a span of 11 bases. CDR3 residues: CASSMTTYGYTF. The CDR3 DNA reads TGTGCCAGCTCAATGACTACCTATGGCTACACCTTC.

This clonotype was seen only a few times. J is TRBJ1-1 and V is TRBV7-9, with TRBD1 matching 9 bases. Germline CDR1 is SEHNR and CDR2 is FQNEAQ (reference sequence). The V and J ends lost 5 bases and 3 bases, in that order; junction bases with no gene match: 4. This CDR3 region has 14 residues. The CDR3 nucleotides are TGTGCCAGCAGCCAGGGACAGGGTGACACTGAAGCTTTCTTT. This gives the protein CASSQGQGDTEAFF.

This clonotype was counted only a few times. The chain joins TRBV9 to TRBJ2-2, with D perhaps matching TRBD1 (5 bases). Trimming removed 1 base from V and 3 bases from J, with 13 bases in between. The CDR3 is made up of 16 amino acids. Germline V CDR1 and CDR2: SGDLS, YYNGEE. The CDR3 bases are TGTGCCAGCAGCGTACTCCAGGGTGGGGACACCGGGGAGCTGTTTTTT. Translating gives CASSVLQGGDTGELFF. Full variable domain (remainder filled in from reference TRBV9 and TRBJ2-2): DSGVTQTPKHLITATGQRVTLRCSPRSGDLSVYWYQQSLDQGLQFLIQYYNGEERAKGNILERFSAQQFPDLHSELNLSSLELGDSALYFCASSVLQGGDTGELFFGEGSRLTVL.

There are many counts of this clonotype. This chain uses TRBV20-1 with TRBJ1-5, with D hard to call. The CDR3 is 11 amino acids. Germline CDR1 DFQATT, CDR2 SNEGSKA (reference sequence). Trimming removed 2 bases at V and 6 bases at J, with 5 bases between. The CDR3 DNA sequence: TGCAGTGCTAGACGTGGTCAGCCCCAGCATTTT. This encodes CSARRGQPQHF.

This chain uses TRBV29-1 with TRBJ2-5, with 8 bases lining up with TRBD2. Unmatched junction bases numbered 8, after V lost 6 bases and J lost 5 bases. The CDR3 contains 13 residues. Germline CDR1 is SQVTM and CDR2 is ANQGSEA. As DNA, the CDR3 is TGCAGCGTACCGGGACTAGGGGGGGAGACCCAGTACTTC. Its translation is CSVPGLGGETQYF.

The J gene is TRBJ1-2, the V gene TRBV6-5; D remains unclear. The CDR3 is made up of 13 amino acids. The germline V and J ends were trimmed by 5 bases and 7 bases, with 14 bases remaining between them. The germline gives CDR1 MNHEY, CDR2 SVGAGI. In nucleotides, the CDR3 is TGTGCCAGCAGTGGAAGAAAGGCTGGTGGCTACACCTTC. This encodes CASSGRKAGGYTF.

The V gene is TRBV20-1, the J gene TRBJ2-5; 11 bases are shared with TRBD2. The CDR3 is made up of 16 amino acids. Per germline, CDR1 DFQATT and CDR2 SNEGSKA (reference sequence). V was clipped by 4 bases and J by 2 bases; unmatched bases: 9. CDR3 nucleotide sequence: TGCAGTGCTAAGACTAGCGGGGTTTACACTCAAGAGACCCAGTACTTC. Protein product: CSAKTSGVYTQETQYF.

This clonotype was observed a handful of times. This sequence joins TRBV21-1 and TRBJ2-3; the table's TRBD1 call for D was not verified on the DNA. TRBV21-1 is a pseudogene segment. There are 19 residues in the CDR3. DNA for the CDR3: TGTGCCAGCAGCAATCACGACCTGCTATGGGGGGGTCGGTCAGATACGCAGTATTTT. This gives the protein CASSNHDLLWGGRSDTQYF.

This clonotype was counted a few times. V usage is TRBV7-2 and J usage is TRBJ2-7; D is possibly TRBD2 (6 bases). The CDR3 is made up of 14 amino acids. V lost 8 bases and J 7 bases, leaving 21 bases between the germline ends. Looked up from germline, CDR1 is SGHTA and CDR2 is FQGNSA. The CDR3 spells CASRISPGGVEQYF. CDR3 coding DNA: TGTGCCAGCCGGATCTCCCCGGGCGGGGTGGAGCAGTACTTC.

V and J are TRBV30 and TRBJ2-7; D is possibly TRBD2 (5 bases). The CDR3 is 12 amino acids. Germline lookup yields CDR1 GTSNPN and CDR2 SVGIG (reference sequence). The V gene lost 0 bases and the J gene lost 12 bases, with 15 bases spanning the gap. The CDR3 region has the DNA TGTGCCTGGAGTGTACTAGGTCACACCGGGTACTTC. It is translated as CAWSVLGHTGYF. Complete variable domain (other parts from reference TRBV30 and TRBJ2-7): SQTIHQWPATLVQPVGSPLSLECTVEGTSNPNLYWYRQAAGRGLQLLFYSVGIGQISSEVPQNLSASRPQDRQFILSSKKLLLSDSGFYLCAWSVLGHTGYFGPGTRLTVT.

This sequence joins TRBV4-3 and TRBJ2-1, with a possible D match to TRBD2 (6 bases). V lost 8 bases and J 6 bases, leaving 23 bases between the germline ends. The CDR3 spans 16 residues. Germline CDR1 and CDR2: LGHNA and YSLEER. The CDR3 DNA reads TGCGCCAGCGGCCCGGCGAGGGGAGGTTTGGGCAATGAGCAGTTCTTC. This codes for CASGPARGGLGNEQFF.

V is TRBV20-1 and J is TRBJ2-3; D call uncertain. Germline CDR1 is DFQATT and CDR2 is SNEGSKA (reference sequence). This CDR3 spans 13 amino acids. V shed 5 bases and J shed 0 bases, with 9 bases lying between them. The CDR3, as DNA: TGCAGTGCTCGAGTCGAGAGCACAGATACGCAGTATTTT. Its translation: CSARVESTDTQYF.

In its sample, this clonotype was seen many times. J is TRBJ2-7 and V is TRBV12-3 or TRBV12-4, with 8 nucleotides matching TRBD2. This CDR3 region has 15 residues. The V gene end was trimmed by 7 bases and the J gene end by 6 bases; junction bases not matched to a gene: 14. The chain's CDR3 is CASTFEGLVGGEQYF. CDR3 in DNA: TGTGCCAGCACCTTCGAGGGACTAGTCGGGGGCGAGCAGTACTTC.

The V and J genes are TRBV27 and TRBJ2-1; D may be TRBD2 (6 bases). Between the trimmed V and J ends, which lost 5 bases and 3 bases, there was a span of 17 bases. Per the germline V gene, CDR1 is MNHEY and CDR2 is SMNVEV (reference sequence). The CDR3 runs to 16 residues. The CDR3: CASSTPKSGYYNEQFF. CDR3 DNA: TGTGCCAGCAGTACTCCGAAGAGCGGGTACTACAATGAGCAGTTCTTC.

CDR3 nucleotides: TGTGCCAGCTCACCCGTAACGGGGGCGAGTGAGCAGTTCTTC. Residues: CASSPVTGASEQFF. The genes are TRBV18 and TRBJ2-1, with D perhaps being TRBD1 or TRBD2 (6 bases each). Trimming pared 3 bases from V and 9 bases from J, leaving 15 bases between. The germline gives CDR1 KGHSH, CDR2 LQKENI. This CDR3 has 14 residues.

CDR3 amino acids: CSASPGGAGETQYF. The CDR3 nucleotides read TGCAGTGCTAGCCCCGGTGGGGCGGGAGAGACCCAGTACTTC. The chain is built from TRBV20-1 and TRBJ2-5; possibly TRBD1 or TRBD2 for D (5 bases each). The CDR3 totals 14 residues. V was clipped by 3 bases and J by 4 bases, with 15 bases between them. The germline gives CDR1 DFQATT, CDR2 SNEGSKA (reference sequence).

This clonotype was recorded only once. This chain uses TRBV4-1 with TRBJ2-5, with TRBD2 matching 7 bases. The junction had 11 bases not matched to a gene; V was cut back by 4 bases and J by 0 bases. The CDR3 spans 17 residues. CDR1 and CDR2 from the germline V gene are MGHRA and YSYEKL. CDR3 sequence reads: CASSPTPAGDYQETQYF. As DNA, the CDR3 is TGCGCCAGCAGCCCCACTCCGGCGGGGGACTACCAAGAGACCCAGTACTTC.

This clonotype was observed a single time. The chain recombines TRBV7-9 with TRBJ2-3; D is uncertain. Germline V gives CDR1 SEHNR, CDR2 FQNEAQ (reference sequence). V lost 7 bases to trimming and J lost 0 bases, with 8 bases between them. The CDR3 is made up of 13 amino acids. CDR3 region: CASTAASTDTQYF. The DNA for the CDR3 is TGTGCCAGCACCGCTGCGAGCACAGATACGCAGTATTTT.

The CDR3 here is CASSQGRGVNEKLFF. For the CDR3, the DNA is TGTGCCAGCAGCCAAGGACGGGGTGTTAACGAAAAACTGTTTTTT. The genes are TRBV3-1 and TRBJ1-4; D gene uncertain. V gave up 1 base and J gave up 8 bases, with 14 bases separating them. This CDR3 has 15 residues. CDR1 and CDR2 from the germline V gene are LGHDT and YNNKEL (reference sequence).